This TCR beta chain was sequenced during a study of metastatic and nonmetastatic thyroid tumors (dated by TCRdb to about 2020). As for the study more broadly: Repertoires were compared across peripheral blood and tumor or nodule tissue samples from malignant and benign thyroid patients. Findings and caveats that apply to the study as a whole: TCR beta diversity was reported as significantly higher in malignant tumors than in benign nodules, in both blood and tumor samples.

The protocol used for the library was PCR. Data came from an Illumina HiSeq 4000. High-throughput sequencing was used to profile the TCR beta-chain CDR3 region of every patient. The paper's processing steps were these. A classifier to discriminate distant-metastatic papillary thyroid cancer patients was built from CDR3 differences across clinicopathological groups. Repertoire diversity was assessed with the Shannon index, and tumor-blood repertoire similarity with the Morisita-Horn index. Through fastp at Q25 and MiXCR, TCRdb rebuilt clones from the public reads, retaining in-frame beta chains. The V and J calls, along with clone size, are taken from TCRdb and not from the paper's own processing. A total of roughly 98,000 clones appear in this sample, 15% of them only once. The top ten hold 3% to 4.5% of the sample. To note about this clone: Which antigen it targets is not known. A read error is likely, as this CDR3 ends without the conserved phenylalanine or tryptophan.

No treatment had been received by any patient before thyroid surgery. Patient clinical samples collected from about 2011 to 2018 were retrospectively analysed using T-cell receptor beta sequencing. V is clipped by 0 bases and J by 5 bases, and the sequence between their germline boundaries is 13 bases long. CDR1 and CDR2 were assigned from the germline V gene as MNHEY and SVGAGI. The CDR3 is 15 amino acids in total, end residues counted. The DNA shown is the 45-base CDR3, in frame from base 1. This receptor was identified in a female donor with papillary thyroid cancer or a benign thyroid nodule (not recorded which). Some clones in this sample may be carry-over from other donors' samples. The sample comprised blood. The V gene is TRBV6-5 and the J gene is TRBJ2-5; the D call could be TRBD1 or TRBD2, with each sharing 5 bases. Here is the DNA: TGTGCCAGCAGTTACTCGAACGAGGGGTGGGAGACCCAGTACCTC. It translates as CASSYSNEGWETQYL.